The present T cell receptor (beta chain) was sequenced within a study of T cell repertoires in cytomegalovirus infection. The overall study: CMV epitopes in the study were HLA-C-restricted (recently identified) and HLA-B-restricted (well studied). Public TCR beta signatures were indicative of both CMV infection and a matching HLA type.

Broader study findings: Ex vivo, HLA-C-restricted CMV-specific TCR beta clonotypes prevailed over the rest of the response. CMV carriers with the relevant HLA were identified by cumulative public TCR beta family frequency.

The junction had 6 bases not matched to a gene; V was cut back by 2 bases and J by 3 bases. The CDR3 runs 15 residues. The germline CDR1 and CDR2 sequences are SQVTM and ANQGSEA. Details on this clonotype: Its specificity is not known.

TCRdb passed the reads through MiXCR, listing each CDR3 protein once. Of about a million distinct CDR3 sequences in the sample, about a third were seen once. Sequencing used cultured CD8+ T cells from PBMCs, obtained from culture after CMV antigen stimulation. The sequence was obtained from a human donor in good health (CMV status not recorded). Some clones in this sample may be carry-over from other donors' samples. The chain links TRBV29-1 to TRBJ1-2; 10 positions match TRBD1. The CDR3 loop reads CSVEWTGGYDYGYTF. In DNA form, the CDR3 reads TGCAGCGTTGAATGGACAGGGGGATATGACTATGGCTACACCTTC.